These T cell receptor beta chains were read from a single sample in a study of T cells after yellow fever vaccination. TCRdb re-derived calls from the 5' RACE reads in MiXCR, one entry per CDR3 protein. This sample has 500,000 to 650,000 distinct CDR3 sequences, with 9% to 15% found just once. Sequenced here: PBMCs, sampled on the day of the yellow fever booster vaccination. Source of these receptors: a man aged 25-45 years who received the YFV17D yellow fever vaccine. Both conserved end residues are trimmed from each CDR3.

cdr3_aa: AIGLAGGNEQF
j_call: TRBJ2-1
v_call: TRBV10-3

cdr3_aa: ASSVAVASGSTDTQY
j_call: TRBJ2-3
v_call: TRBV9

cdr3_aa: ASSPTFFLDEQF
j_call: TRBJ2-1
v_call: TRBV19

cdr3_aa: ASSQRGKDSYEQY
j_call: TRBJ2-7
v_call: TRBV28

cdr3_aa: ASSYTTGIGLLTNEKLF
j_call: TRBJ1-4
v_call: TRBV6-5

cdr3_aa: ASTPSREFGNEQF
j_call: TRBJ2-1
v_call: TRBV6-1

cdr3_aa: ASSSASALYEQY
j_call: TRBJ2-7
v_call: TRBV25-1

cdr3_aa: ASSLGGAGTRNEQF
j_call: TRBJ2-1
v_call: TRBV7-2

cdr3_aa: SARGVGKQY
j_call: TRBJ2-3
v_call: TRBV20-1

cdr3_aa: ASSLPTGGSSYNEQF
j_call: TRBJ2-1
v_call: TRBV5-4